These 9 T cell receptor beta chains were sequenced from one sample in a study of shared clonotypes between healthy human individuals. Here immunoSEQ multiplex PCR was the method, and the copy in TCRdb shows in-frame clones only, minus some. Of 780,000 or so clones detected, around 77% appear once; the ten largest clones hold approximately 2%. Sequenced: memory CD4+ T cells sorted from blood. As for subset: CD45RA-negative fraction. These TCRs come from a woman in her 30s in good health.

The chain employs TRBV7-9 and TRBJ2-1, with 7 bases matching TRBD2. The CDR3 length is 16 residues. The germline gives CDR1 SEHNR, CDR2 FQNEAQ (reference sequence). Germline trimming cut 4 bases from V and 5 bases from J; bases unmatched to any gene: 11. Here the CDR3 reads CASSSLALGLNNEQFF. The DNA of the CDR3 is TGTGCCAGCAGCTCACTAGCGCTAGGGCTAAACAATGAGCAGTTCTTC.

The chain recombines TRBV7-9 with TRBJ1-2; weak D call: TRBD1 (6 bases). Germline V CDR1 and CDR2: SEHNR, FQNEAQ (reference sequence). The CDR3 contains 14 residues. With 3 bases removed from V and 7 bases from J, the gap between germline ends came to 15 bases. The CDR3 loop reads CASSFPGQLGGYTF. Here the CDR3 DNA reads TGTGCCAGCAGCTTTCCCGGACAGCTCGGTGGCTACACCTTC.

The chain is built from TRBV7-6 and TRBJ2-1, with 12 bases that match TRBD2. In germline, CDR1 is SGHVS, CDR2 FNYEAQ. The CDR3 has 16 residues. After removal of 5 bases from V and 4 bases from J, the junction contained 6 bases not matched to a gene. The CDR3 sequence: CASSRQTSGSYNEQFF. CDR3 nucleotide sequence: TGTGCCAGCAGCAGACAGACTAGCGGGAGTTACAATGAGCAGTTCTTC.

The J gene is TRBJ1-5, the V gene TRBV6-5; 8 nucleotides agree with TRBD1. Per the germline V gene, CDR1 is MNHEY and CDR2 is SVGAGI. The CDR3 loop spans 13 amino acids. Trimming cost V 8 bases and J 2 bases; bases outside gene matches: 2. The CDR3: CASSGGGNQPQHF. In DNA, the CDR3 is TGTGCCAGCTCAGGGGGCGGCAATCAGCCCCAGCATTTT.

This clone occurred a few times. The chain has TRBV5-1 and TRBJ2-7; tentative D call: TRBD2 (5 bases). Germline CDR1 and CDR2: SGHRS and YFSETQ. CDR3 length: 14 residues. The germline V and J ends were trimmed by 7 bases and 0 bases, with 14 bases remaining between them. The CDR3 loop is CASAIPAASYEQYF. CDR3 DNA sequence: TGCGCCAGCGCTATCCCAGCGGCCTCCTACGAGCAGTACTTC.

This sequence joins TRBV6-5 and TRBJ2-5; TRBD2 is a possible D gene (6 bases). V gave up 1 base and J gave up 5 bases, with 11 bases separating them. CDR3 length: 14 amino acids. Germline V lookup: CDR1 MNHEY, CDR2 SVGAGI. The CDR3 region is CASSYFERAETQYF. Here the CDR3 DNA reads TGTGCCAGCAGTTACTTTGAGCGGGCGGAGACCCAGTACTTC.

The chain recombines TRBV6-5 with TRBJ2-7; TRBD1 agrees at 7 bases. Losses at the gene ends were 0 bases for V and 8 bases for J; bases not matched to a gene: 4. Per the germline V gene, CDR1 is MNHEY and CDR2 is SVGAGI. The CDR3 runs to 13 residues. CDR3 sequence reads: CASSYSTGFQQYF. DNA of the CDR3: TGTGCCAGCAGTTACTCGACAGGGTTCCAGCAGTACTTC.

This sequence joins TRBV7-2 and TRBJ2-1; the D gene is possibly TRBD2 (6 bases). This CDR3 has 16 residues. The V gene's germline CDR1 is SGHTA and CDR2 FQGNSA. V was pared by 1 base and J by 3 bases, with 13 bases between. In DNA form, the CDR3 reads TGTGCCAGCAGCTTAGTAGCCCTAGCGAGCTACAATGAGCAGTTCTTC. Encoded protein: CASSLVALASYNEQFF.

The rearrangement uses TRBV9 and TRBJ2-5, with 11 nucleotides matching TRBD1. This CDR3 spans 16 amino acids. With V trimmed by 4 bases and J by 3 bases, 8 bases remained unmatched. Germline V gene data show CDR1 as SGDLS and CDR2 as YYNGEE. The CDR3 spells CASSPGTGGVEETQYF. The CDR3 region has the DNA TGTGCCAGCAGCCCGGGGACAGGGGGGGTCGAAGAGACCCAGTACTTC.